Below, one T cell receptor (beta chain) is given with its context. Its antigen is not identified. Healthy bone marrow donors formed the donor group. At the time of sampling, donors were nominally healthy, though unrecorded immune exposures were likely. This record comes from a study of cytomegalovirus exposure and HLA in healthy donors. Amplification used 60 Vbeta primers and 13 Jbeta primers. Only in-frame clones appear in the TCRdb table, and some are missing; sequencing was by immunoSEQ multiplex PCR. The profile shows about 98,000 clones, approximately 69% of them singletons. Whole-study findings and limits: Presence/absence analyses rested on an assumption that sequencing depth was roughly uniform across donors. Most CMV-associated TCR beta chains appeared HLA-restricted in a later analysis.

The trim removed 4 bases at V and 6 bases at J, leaving 12 bases unmatched. Per the germline V gene, CDR1 is SGHVS and CDR2 is FQNEAQ. The CDR3 length is 16 residues. The source material was PBMCs. The rearrangement links TRBV7-8 to TRBJ2-3, with TRBD1 identical over 8 bases. The receptor's source is a female donor in good health and CMV-seronegative. CDR3 sequence: CASSSSGTGGGDTQYF. The CDR3 nucleotides read TGTGCCAGCAGCTCGTCCGGGACAGGCGGTGGGGATACGCAGTATTTT.